These 29 T cell receptor beta chains were all obtained from the same sample, sequenced in a study of T cells in Graves' hyperthyroidism and ophthalmopathy (dated by TCRdb to the late 2010s). Library generation was performed with multiplex PCR. Instrument on record: Illumina HiSeq 2000. TCR beta CDR3 regions were amplified from RNA transcripts. The first round of RT-PCR for the TCR CDR3 was performed with the HTBI primer set and the Qiagen OneStep RT-PCR kit. The public sequencing data were trimmed at Q25 with fastp and processed into clonotypes with MiXCR by TCRdb, which kept only in-frame beta chains. A single entry per CDR3 protein holds the most common genes and DNA from its merged rows. The sample data list around 56,000 distinct CDR3 sequences, and approximately 53% of these were observed just once. Clones ranked in the top ten supply about 3.3% of the sample. What was sequenced was blood. Receptor source: a woman aged 60-70 years with Graves' ophthalmopathy.

In its sample, this clonotype was seen many times. The rearrangement links TRBV5-6 to TRBJ2-1, with D tentatively TRBD1 (6 bases). The germline CDR1 and CDR2 sequences are SGHDT and YYEEEE. The V gene lost 0 bases and the J gene lost 7 bases, with 20 bases spanning the gap. The CDR3 contains 17 residues. DNA of the CDR3: TGTGCCAGCAGCTTGGCAGGGGCCAATTATATCCTGAATGAGCAGTTCTTC. The encoded protein is CASSLAGANYILNEQFF.

The chain uses TRBV2 and TRBJ2-3; D possibly corresponds to TRBD2 (6 bases). Trimming pared 8 bases from V and 2 bases from J, leaving 8 bases between. The CDR3 sequence is 12 residues long. Germline loops: CDR1 SNHLY, CDR2 FYNNEI. The CDR3 region is CASGGNTDTQYF. The DNA for the CDR3 is TGTGCCAGCGGGGGGAACACAGATACGCAGTATTTT. Filled out from reference TRBV2 and TRBJ2-3, the complete variable domain reads EPEVTQTPSHQVTQMGQEVILRCVPISNHLYFYWYRQILGQKVEFLVSFYNNEISEKSEIFDDQFSVERPDGSNFTLKIRSTKLEDSAMYFCASGGNTDTQYFGPGTRLTVL.

This clonotype has a count of ten or more. The J gene is TRBJ2-2, the V gene TRBV3-1, with no clear D. The V end was cut by 4 bases, the J end by 6 bases, with 9 bases between. Germline V CDR1 and CDR2: LGHDT, YNNKEL (reference sequence). The CDR3 spans 13 residues. This CDR3 is CASSPIHPGELFF. Written as DNA, the CDR3 is TGTGCCAGCAGCCCTATACATCCCGGGGAGCTGTTTTTT.

This clonotype was counted at least ten times. The chain is built from TRBV4-1 and TRBJ2-3; weak D call: TRBD2 (6 bases). V was cut by 5 bases and J by 8 bases, with 23 bases left in between. CDR1 MGHRA and CDR2 YSYEKL come from the germline V gene. The CDR3 runs to 16 residues. DNA of the CDR3: TGCGCCAGCAGCACCGGATCTAGCGCCAACGTTGGTACGCAGTATTTT. Translation gives CASSTGSSANVGTQYF.

This clonotype was seen at least ten times. V usage is TRBV18 and J usage is TRBJ1-6; 7 bases line up with TRBD1. This CDR3 comprises 15 residues. The V gene end was trimmed by 2 bases and the J gene end by 7 bases; junction bases not matched to a gene: 5. CDR1 and CDR2 (germline): KGHSH, LQKENI. In DNA form, the CDR3 reads TGTGCCAGCTCACCAAGTAGACAGGGAAATTCACCCCTCCACTTT. Protein sequence: CASSPSRQGNSPLHF.

This clonotype occurred many times. The CDR3 spells CSANPPAGLYNEQFF. CDR3 bases: TGCAGTGCTAACCCTCCAGCGGGTCTATACAATGAGCAGTTCTTC. V is TRBV20-1 and J is TRBJ2-1; TRBD2 is a possible D gene (6 bases). Between the trimmed V and J ends, which lost 4 bases and 4 bases, there was a span of 17 bases. The CDR3 spans 15 residues. Looked up from germline, CDR1 is DFQATT and CDR2 is SNEGSKA (reference sequence).

This clonotype was found once. As DNA, the CDR3 is TGCAGTGCCAGGGGGCAGGAGACCCAGTACTTC. Protein sequence: CSARGQETQYF. This chain links TRBV20-1 with TRBJ2-7; 8 bases map to TRBD1. Judging by the DNA end, TRBJ2-5 fits better; the J call may be wrong. The CDR3 has 11 residues. The germline V gene encodes CDR1 DFQATT and CDR2 SNEGSKA (reference sequence).

The CDR3 sequence: CSVMTSGTDTQYF. In DNA form, the CDR3 reads TGCAGCGTTATGACTAGCGGCACAGATACGCAGTATTTT. V usage is TRBV29-1 and J usage is TRBJ2-3; 8 bases agree with TRBD2. V lost 5 bases to trimming and J lost 1 base; unmatched junction nucleotides: 2. CDR1 and CDR2 (germline): SQVTM, ANQGSEA. The CDR3 is made up of 13 amino acids.

The chain is built from TRBV7-9 and TRBJ2-1; 10 bases line up with TRBD2. Germline CDR1 SEHNR, CDR2 FQNEAQ (reference sequence). This CDR3 comprises 15 residues. The V and J ends lost 5 bases and 6 bases, in that order; junction bases with no gene match: 7. CDR3 coding DNA: TGTGCCAGCAGCGTGACTAGCGGGCTCCTCAATGAGCAGTTCTTC. This codes for CASSVTSGLLNEQFF.

This chain joins TRBV9 and TRBJ1-2; 10 positions agree with TRBD1. Germline CDR1 reads SGDLS; CDR2 reads YYNGEE. The ends lost 4 bases at V and 6 bases at J; junction bases unmatched: 3. CDR3 length equals 13 residues. DNA of the CDR3: TGTGCCAGCAGCTTCGGGACAGGGGATGGCTACACCTTC. Its protein is CASSFGTGDGYTF.

Ten or more counts support this clonotype. V usage is TRBV13 and J usage is TRBJ2-1; D may be TRBD1 (5 bases). The CDR3 runs to 13 residues. Germline loops: CDR1 PRHDT, CDR2 FYEKMQ (reference sequence). Trimming took off 5 bases at V and 5 bases at J, with 10 bases between the two ends. The CDR3 region has the DNA TGTGCCAGCAGCGGACAAAACCACAATGAGCAGTTCTTC. Its translation: CASSGQNHNEQFF.

This chain joins TRBV9 and TRBJ2-2; a possible D gene is TRBD2 (6 bases). Germline CDR1 SGDLS, CDR2 YYNGEE. Trimming left V 4 bases short and J 3 bases short, with 19 bases between. This CDR3 region has 17 residues. CDR3 bases: TGTGCCAGCAGCCCACGAACGGGGGTATTGGACACCGGGGAGCTGTTTTTT. Translated: CASSPRTGVLDTGELFF.

The sample holds one count of this clonotype. The chain combines TRBV7-9 with TRBJ2-5; tentatively, D is TRBD2 (5 bases). This CDR3 contains 11 residues. Germline assignment: CDR1 SEHNR and CDR2 FQNEAQ (reference sequence). V was cut by 3 bases and J by 8 bases, with 7 bases left in between. In nucleotides, the CDR3 is TGTGCCAGCAGCTTGTCGGGAACCCAGTACTTC. Translation gives CASSLSGTQYF.

The CDR3 nucleotides read TGTGCCAGCAGCTTGGGGGAAAGGACAGATACGCAGTATTTT. Translated, it gives CASSLGERTDTQYF. The chain recombines TRBV7-2 with TRBJ2-3; perhaps D is TRBD1 or TRBD2 (5 bases each). V was pared by 3 bases and J by 3 bases, with 10 bases between. The CDR3 length is 14 residues. Per germline, CDR1 SGHTA and CDR2 FQGNSA. Looking up the rest from reference TRBV7-2 and TRBJ2-3 gives the full variable domain: GAGVSQSPSNKVTEKGKDVELRCDPISGHTALYWYRQSLGQGLEFLIYFQGNSAPDKSGLPSDRFSAERTGGSVSTLTIQRTQQEDSAVYLCASSLGERTDTQYFGPGTRLTVL.

This clonotype occurred many times. This may stem from a read error, because a much larger clone lies one nucleotide away. No conserved phenylalanine or tryptophan is present at the end of the CDR3, so a read error is the likely explanation. The chain has TRBV6-5 and TRBJ2-7, with TRBD1 identical over 8 bases. The germline gives CDR1 MNHEY, CDR2 SVGAGI. After removal of 6 bases from V and 4 bases from J, the junction contained 5 bases not matched to a gene. This CDR3 has 13 amino acids. CDR3 protein: CASRETGVYEQYL. The CDR3 DNA reads TGTGCCAGCAGAGAGACAGGGGTGTACGAGCAGTACCTC.

This clonotype was recorded at least ten times. This rearrangement joins TRBV5-4 to TRBJ2-3, with D perhaps given as TRBD1 or TRBD2 (5 bases each). This CDR3 comprises 14 residues. Per germline, CDR1 SGHNT and CDR2 YYREEE (reference sequence). Trimming stripped 4 bases from V and 5 bases from J, with 14 bases between. CDR3 loop: CASSASRGKDTQYF. As DNA, the CDR3 is TGTGCCAGCAGCGCATCGAGGGGAAAAGATACGCAGTATTTT. The entire variable domain, with the rest obtained from reference TRBV5-4 and TRBJ2-3, is as follows: ETGVTQSPTHLIKTRGQQVTLRCSSQSGHNTVSWYQQALGQGPQFIFQYYREEENGRGNFPPRFSGLQFPNYSSELNVNALELDDSALYLCASSASRGKDTQYFGPGTRLTVL.

The table lists this clonotype with many counts. The chain has TRBV28 and TRBJ2-7, with unresolved D. The CDR3 extends over 10 amino acids. Deletions cut 11 bases from V and 2 bases from J, with 7 bases between. Germline values: CDR1 MDHEN, CDR2 SYDVKM. CDR3 coding DNA: TGTGCCGTCGGCCCCTACGAGCAGTACTTC. It specifies CAVGPYEQYF.

Ten or more counts support this clonotype. V gene TRBV6-5 combines with J gene TRBJ2-5, with TRBD2 matching over 13 bases. CDR1 MNHEY and CDR2 SVGAGI come from the germline V gene. The CDR3 totals 15 residues. V trimming: 7 bases; J trimming: 4 bases; junction bases outside the gene matches: 6. The CDR3 loop is CASNPGLAGLETQYF. The CDR3 DNA sequence: TGTGCCAGCAATCCGGGACTAGCGGGGTTAGAGACCCAGTACTTC.

The chain employs TRBV24-1 and TRBJ2-7; D unresolved. From germline, CDR1 is KGHDR and CDR2 SFDVKD. The CDR3 is made up of 10 amino acids. Trimming cost V 7 bases and J 7 bases, with 7 bases left between them. The CDR3 DNA is TGTGCCACCAGGGAGAGAGAGCAGTACTTC. This sequence encodes CATREREQYF.

This clonotype was recorded at least ten times. V gene TRBV7-9 combines with J gene TRBJ2-5; D possibly corresponds to TRBD2 (6 bases). CDR1 SEHNR and CDR2 FQNEAQ come from the germline V gene (reference sequence). V gave up 3 bases and J gave up 4 bases, with 12 bases separating them. The CDR3 is 14 amino acids. The CDR3 loop reads CASSLGGAGETQYF. In DNA, the CDR3 is TGTGCCAGCAGCTTGGGCGGGGCTGGAGAGACCCAGTACTTC.

The CDR3 region has the DNA TGTGCCAGCATCTTATTAGACAGGGGTGGTGAGCAGTTCTTC. It is translated as CASILLDRGGEQFF. V usage is TRBV6-1 and J usage is TRBJ2-1, with 8 bases identical to TRBD1. This CDR3 is built from 14 residues. V lost 7 bases to trimming and J lost 9 bases; unmatched junction nucleotides: 11. Per the germline V gene, CDR1 is MNHNS and CDR2 is SASEGT.

In this sample, this clonotype turned up once. The V call is TRBV2, the J call TRBJ1-5; no firm D call. V lost 1 base and J 7 bases, leaving 17 bases between the germline ends. CDR1 and CDR2 (germline): SNHLY, FYNNEI. The CDR3 loop spans 16 amino acids. The CDR3 here is CASSEETIGNSQPQHF. In DNA form, the CDR3 reads TGTGCCAGCAGTGAAGAAACGATTGGAAATAGCCAGCCCCAGCATTTT. Together with reference TRBV2 and TRBJ1-5, the CDR3 gives the full variable domain: EPEVTQTPSHQVTQMGQEVILRCVPISNHLYFYWYRQILGQKVEFLVSFYNNEISEKSEIFDDQFSVERPDGSNFTLKIRSTKLEDSAMYFCASSEETIGNSQPQHFGDGTRLSIL.

With regard to this clonotype: Being one base from a much bigger clone, this may be a read error. The rearrangement links TRBV9 to TRBJ1-4, with D maybe TRBD1 (6 bases). The CDR3 is 17 residues long. Germline CDR1 reads SGDLS; CDR2 reads YYNGEE. Trimming left V 5 bases short and J 8 bases short, with 25 bases between. The DNA for the CDR3 is TGTGCCAGCAGTTTACAGGGCAGCTCCTCGGGATACGAAAAACTGTTTTTT. Translating gives CASSLQGSSSGYEKLFF.

This clonotype was seen many times. This chain connects TRBV11-3 to TRBJ2-2, with D perhaps TRBD1 (6 bases). There are 15 residues in the CDR3. Germline CDR1 reads SGHNT; CDR2 reads YENEEA. The V and J ends lost 0 bases and 5 bases respectively, with 10 bases between them. The CDR3: CASSLDQGRTGELFF. CDR3 in DNA: TGTGCCAGCAGCTTAGACCAGGGGAGAACCGGGGAGCTGTTTTTT.

This chain connects TRBV12-3 or TRBV12-4 to TRBJ2-7, with TRBD1 matching 10 bases. Trimming took 2 bases from V and 2 from J; bases not matched to a gene: 6. The CDR3 consists of 16 residues. As DNA, the CDR3 is TGTGCCAGCAGTTTACATGACAGGGGGCTAACCTACGAGCAGTACTTC. Translation: CASSLHDRGLTYEQYF.

This clonotype was seen ten or more times. The CDR3 is CASRPGQGADTQYF. The CDR3 DNA sequence: TGTGCCAGCAGGCCGGGACAGGGCGCAGATACGCAGTATTTT. The chain combines TRBV27 with TRBJ2-3, with 9 bases matching TRBD1. CDR1 and CDR2 from the germline V gene are MNHEY and SMNVEV (reference sequence). The CDR3 sequence is 14 residues long. The V and J ends lost 6 bases and 4 bases, in that order; junction bases with no gene match: 5.

The chain recombines TRBV7-3 with TRBJ2-2; TRBD2 matches 11 bases. The germline gives CDR1 SGHTA, CDR2 FQGTGA. This CDR3 contains 17 residues. V gave up 6 bases and J gave up 0 bases; unmatched junction bases: 6. The CDR3 loop is CASRKGLAGANTGELFF. The CDR3 bases are TGTGCCAGCAGGAAAGGACTAGCGGGTGCGAACACCGGGGAGCTGTTTTTT. Filled out from reference TRBV7-3 and TRBJ2-2, the complete variable domain reads GAGVSQTPSNKVTEKGKYVELRCDPISGHTALYWYRQSLGQGPEFLIYFQGTGAADDSGLPNDRFFAVRPEGSVSTLKIQRTERGDSAVYLCASRKGLAGANTGELFFGEGSRLTVL.

V and J are TRBV7-8 and TRBJ2-5, with 7 bases identical to TRBD1. The CDR3 length is 14 residues. The V gene's germline CDR1 is SGHVS and CDR2 FQNEAQ. The ends lost 5 bases at V and 4 bases at J; junction bases unmatched: 7. The CDR3: CASSPGTARETQYF. CDR3 coding DNA: TGTGCCAGCAGCCCAGGGACAGCTCGAGAGACCCAGTACTTC.

Concerning this clonotype: The junction departs from the called germline gene at one end, perhaps through a read error. This chain connects TRBV19 to TRBJ1-1; D remains ambiguous. There are 15 residues in the CDR3. In germline, CDR1 is LNHDA, CDR2 SQIVND (reference sequence). In DNA form, the CDR3 reads TGTGCGAGTAGTAGGCCCGGAAGCAAGAACACTGAAGCTTTCTTT. It codes for CASSRPGSKNTEAFF.